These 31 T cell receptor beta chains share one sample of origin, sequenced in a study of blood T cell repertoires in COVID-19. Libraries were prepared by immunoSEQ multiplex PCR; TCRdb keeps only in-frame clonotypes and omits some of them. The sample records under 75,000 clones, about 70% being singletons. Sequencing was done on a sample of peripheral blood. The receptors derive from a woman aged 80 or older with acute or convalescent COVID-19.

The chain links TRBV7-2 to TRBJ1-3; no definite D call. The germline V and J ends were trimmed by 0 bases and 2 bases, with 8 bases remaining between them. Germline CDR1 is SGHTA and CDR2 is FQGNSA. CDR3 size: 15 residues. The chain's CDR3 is CASSLAFQAGNTIYF. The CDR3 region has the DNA TGTGCCAGCAGCTTAGCGTTTCAGGCTGGAAACACCATATATTTT.

The CDR3 is CASRKPGSVREKLFF. CDR3 coding DNA: TGCGCCAGCAGAAAACCCGGGTCAGTACGGGAAAAACTGTTTTTT. The rearrangement links TRBV5-1 to TRBJ1-4; D is uncertain. The CDR3 is made up of 15 amino acids. Trimming stripped 5 bases from V and 8 bases from J, with 19 bases between. The germline gives CDR1 SGHRS, CDR2 YFSETQ.

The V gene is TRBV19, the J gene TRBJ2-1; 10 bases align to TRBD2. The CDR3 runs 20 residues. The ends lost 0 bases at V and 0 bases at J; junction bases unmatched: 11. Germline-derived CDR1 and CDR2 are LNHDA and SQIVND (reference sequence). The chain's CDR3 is CASSIDGIAGGMGSYNEQFF. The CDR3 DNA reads TGTGCCAGTAGTATAGACGGGATAGCGGGAGGAATGGGCTCCTACAATGAGCAGTTCTTC.

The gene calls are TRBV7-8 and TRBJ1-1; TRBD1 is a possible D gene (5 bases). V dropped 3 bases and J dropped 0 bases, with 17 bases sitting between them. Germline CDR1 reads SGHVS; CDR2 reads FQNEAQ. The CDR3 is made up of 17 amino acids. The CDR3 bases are TGTGCCAGCAGCTTGGTAGGGGCTCCGCCTATGAACACTGAAGCTTTCTTT. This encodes CASSLVGAPPMNTEAFF.

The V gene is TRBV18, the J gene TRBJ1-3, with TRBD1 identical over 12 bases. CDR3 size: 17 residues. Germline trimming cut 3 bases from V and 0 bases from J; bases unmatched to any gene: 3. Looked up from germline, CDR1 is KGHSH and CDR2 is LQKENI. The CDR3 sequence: CASSPGQGALSGNTIYF. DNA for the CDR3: TGTGCCAGCTCACCGGGACAGGGGGCTCTCTCTGGAAACACCATATATTTT.

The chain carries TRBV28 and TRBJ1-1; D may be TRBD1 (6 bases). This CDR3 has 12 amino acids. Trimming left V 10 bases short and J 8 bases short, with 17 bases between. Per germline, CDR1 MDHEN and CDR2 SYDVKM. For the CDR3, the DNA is TGTGCCAACTTAGACCGCACAGGGGAAGCTTTCTTT. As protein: CANLDRTGEAFF.

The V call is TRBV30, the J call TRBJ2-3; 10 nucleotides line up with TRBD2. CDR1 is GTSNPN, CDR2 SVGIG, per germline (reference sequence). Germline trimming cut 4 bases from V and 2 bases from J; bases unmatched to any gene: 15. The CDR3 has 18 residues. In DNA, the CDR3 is TGTGCCTGGACTGGGGCTAGCGGGAGAAAGGTCGTCACAGATACGCAGTATTTT. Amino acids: CAWTGASGRKVVTDTQYF.

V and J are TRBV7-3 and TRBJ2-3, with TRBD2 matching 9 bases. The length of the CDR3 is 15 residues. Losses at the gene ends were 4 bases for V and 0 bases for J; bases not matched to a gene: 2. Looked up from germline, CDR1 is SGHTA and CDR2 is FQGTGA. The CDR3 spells CASSSSGVSTDTQYF. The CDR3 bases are TGTGCCAGCAGCTCTAGCGGGGTTAGCACAGATACGCAGTATTTT.

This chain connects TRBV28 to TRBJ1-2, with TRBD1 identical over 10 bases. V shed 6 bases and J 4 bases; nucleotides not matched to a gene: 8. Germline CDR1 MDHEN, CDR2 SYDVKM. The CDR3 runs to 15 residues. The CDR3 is CASSRTGGYFYGYTF. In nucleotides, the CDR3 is TGTGCCAGCAGCAGGACAGGGGGGTATTTCTATGGCTACACCTTC.

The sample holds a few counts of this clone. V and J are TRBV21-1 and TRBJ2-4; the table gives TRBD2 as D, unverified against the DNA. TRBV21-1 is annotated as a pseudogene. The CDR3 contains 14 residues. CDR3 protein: CASSKMGSWREGYF. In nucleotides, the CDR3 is TGTGCCAGCAGCAAAATGGGTTCCTGGCGGGAGGGTTACTTC.

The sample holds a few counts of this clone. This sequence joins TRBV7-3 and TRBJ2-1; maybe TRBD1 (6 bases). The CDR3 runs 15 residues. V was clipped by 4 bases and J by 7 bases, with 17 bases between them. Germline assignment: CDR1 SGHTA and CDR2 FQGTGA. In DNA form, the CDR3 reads TGTGCCAGCAGCTCCGAGGGGGACCTTTGGAATGAGCAGTTCTTC. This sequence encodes CASSSEGDLWNEQFF.

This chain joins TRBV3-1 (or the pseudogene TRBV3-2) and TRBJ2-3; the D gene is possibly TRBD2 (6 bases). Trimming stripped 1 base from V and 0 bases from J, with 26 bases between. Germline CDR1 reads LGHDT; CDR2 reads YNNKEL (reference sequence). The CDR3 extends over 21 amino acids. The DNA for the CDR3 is TGTGCCAGCAGCCAAGGGTCCTCAGGGTGGCGGGGACCTTCTAGCACAGATACGCAGTATTTT. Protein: CASSQGSSGWRGPSSTDTQYF.

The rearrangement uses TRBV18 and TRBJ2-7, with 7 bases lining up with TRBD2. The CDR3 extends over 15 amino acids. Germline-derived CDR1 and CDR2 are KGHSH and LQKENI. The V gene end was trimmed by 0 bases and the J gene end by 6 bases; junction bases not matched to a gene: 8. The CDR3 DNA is TGTGCCAGCTCACCACCGTCGGGGCGGGAGCGCGAGCAGTACTTC. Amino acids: CASSPPSGREREQYF. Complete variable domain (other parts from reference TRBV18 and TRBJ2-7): NAGVMQNPRHLVRRRGQEARLRCSPMKGHSHVYWYRQLPEEGLKFMVYLQKENIIDESGMPKERFSAEFPKEGPSILRIQQVVRGDSAAYFCASSPPSGREREQYFGPGTRLTVT.

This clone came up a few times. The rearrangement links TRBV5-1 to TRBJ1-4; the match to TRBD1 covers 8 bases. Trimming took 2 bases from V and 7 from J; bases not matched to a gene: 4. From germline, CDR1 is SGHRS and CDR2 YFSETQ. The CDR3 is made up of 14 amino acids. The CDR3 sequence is CASSFRGLGEKLFF. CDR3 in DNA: TGCGCCAGCAGCTTCAGGGGGCTTGGTGAAAAACTGTTTTTT.

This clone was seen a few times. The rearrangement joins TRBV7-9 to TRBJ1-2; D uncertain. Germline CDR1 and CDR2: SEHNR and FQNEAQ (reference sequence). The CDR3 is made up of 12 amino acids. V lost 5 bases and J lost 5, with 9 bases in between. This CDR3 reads CASSGRGYGYTF. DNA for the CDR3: TGTGCCAGCAGCGGAAGAGGGTATGGCTACACCTTC.

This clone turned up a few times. The CDR3 region has the DNA TGTGCCAGTAGTCTGTGGACAGGGGATCCCGGGGAGCTGTTTTTT. Its protein product is CASSLWTGDPGELFF. The rearrangement links TRBV19 to TRBJ2-2; 9 positions match TRBD1. Germline CDR1 reads LNHDA; CDR2 reads SQIVND (reference sequence). V lost 5 bases, J lost 6 bases, and 7 bases stayed unmatched. This CDR3 has 15 amino acids. The variable domain in full, with the rest retrieved from reference TRBV19 and TRBJ2-2, is DGGITQSPKYLFRKEGQNVTLSCEQNLNHDAMYWYRQDPGQGLRLIYYSQIVNDFQKGDIAEGYSVSREKKESFPLTVTSAQKNPTAFYLCASSLWTGDPGELFFGEGSRLTVL.

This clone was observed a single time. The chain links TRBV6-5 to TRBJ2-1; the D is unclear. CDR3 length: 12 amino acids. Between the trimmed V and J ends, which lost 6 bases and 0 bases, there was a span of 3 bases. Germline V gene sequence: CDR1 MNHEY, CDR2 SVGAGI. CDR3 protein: CASRSSYNEQFF. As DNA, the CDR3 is TGTGCCAGCAGGAGCTCCTACAATGAGCAGTTCTTC.

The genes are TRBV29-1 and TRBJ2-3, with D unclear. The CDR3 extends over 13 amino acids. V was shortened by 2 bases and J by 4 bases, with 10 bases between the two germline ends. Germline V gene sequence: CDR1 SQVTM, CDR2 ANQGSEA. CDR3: CSVEPASADTQYF. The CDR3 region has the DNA TGCAGCGTTGAACCCGCGAGTGCAGATACGCAGTATTTT.

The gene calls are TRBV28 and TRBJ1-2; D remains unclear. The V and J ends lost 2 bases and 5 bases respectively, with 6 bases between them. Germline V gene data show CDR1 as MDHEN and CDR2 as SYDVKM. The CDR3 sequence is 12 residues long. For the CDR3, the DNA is TGTGCCAGCAGTTTACGGGAGTATGGCTACACCTTC. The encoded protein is CASSLREYGYTF.

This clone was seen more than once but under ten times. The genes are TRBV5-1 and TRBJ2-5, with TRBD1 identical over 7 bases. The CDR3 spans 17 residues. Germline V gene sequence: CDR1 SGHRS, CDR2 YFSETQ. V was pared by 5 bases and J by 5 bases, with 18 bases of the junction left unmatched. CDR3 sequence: CASSSTPQQGSGETQYF. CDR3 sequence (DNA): TGCGCCAGCAGTTCTACCCCTCAACAGGGGAGTGGGGAGACCCAGTACTTC.

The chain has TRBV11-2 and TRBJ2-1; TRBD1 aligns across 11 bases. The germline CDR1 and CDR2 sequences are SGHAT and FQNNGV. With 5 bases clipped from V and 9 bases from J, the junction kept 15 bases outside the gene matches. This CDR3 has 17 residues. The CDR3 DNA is TGTGCCAGCAGCCCCAGGACCCCGGGACAGGGGGTTGTTGAGCAGTTCTTC. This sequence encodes CASSPRTPGQGVVEQFF.

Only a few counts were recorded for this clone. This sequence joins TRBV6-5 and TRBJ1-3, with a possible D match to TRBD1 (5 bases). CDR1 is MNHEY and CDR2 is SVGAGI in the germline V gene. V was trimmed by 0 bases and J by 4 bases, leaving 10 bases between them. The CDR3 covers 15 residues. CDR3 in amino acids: CASSYSGGTGNTIYF. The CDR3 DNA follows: TGTGCCAGCAGTTACTCCGGAGGGACGGGAAACACCATATATTTT.

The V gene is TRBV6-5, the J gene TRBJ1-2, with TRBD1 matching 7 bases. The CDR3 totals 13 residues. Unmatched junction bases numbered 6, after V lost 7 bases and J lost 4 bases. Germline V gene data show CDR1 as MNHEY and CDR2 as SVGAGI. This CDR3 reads CASTRQGPYGYTF. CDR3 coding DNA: TGTGCCAGCACCAGACAGGGACCCTATGGCTACACCTTC.

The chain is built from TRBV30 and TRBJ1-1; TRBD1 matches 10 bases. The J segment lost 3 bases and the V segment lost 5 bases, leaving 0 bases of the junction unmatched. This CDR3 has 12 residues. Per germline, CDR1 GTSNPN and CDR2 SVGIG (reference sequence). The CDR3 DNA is TGTGCCTGGGACAGGGGGCACACTGAAGCTTTCTTT. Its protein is CAWDRGHTEAFF.

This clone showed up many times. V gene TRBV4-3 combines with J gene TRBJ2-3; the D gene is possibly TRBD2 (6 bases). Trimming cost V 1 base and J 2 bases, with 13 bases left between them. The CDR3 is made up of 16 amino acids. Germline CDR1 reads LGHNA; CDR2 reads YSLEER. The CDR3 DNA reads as TGCGCCAGCAGCCAAGCTCGGGAGCCCAACACAGATACGCAGTATTTT. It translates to CASSQAREPNTDTQYF.

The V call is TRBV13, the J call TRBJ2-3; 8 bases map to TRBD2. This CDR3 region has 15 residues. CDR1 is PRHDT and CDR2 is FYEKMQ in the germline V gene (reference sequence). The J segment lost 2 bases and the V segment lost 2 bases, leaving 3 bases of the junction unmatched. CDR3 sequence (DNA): TGTGCCAGCAGCTTACGCGGGAGGCCCACAGATACGCAGTATTTT. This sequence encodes CASSLRGRPTDTQYF.

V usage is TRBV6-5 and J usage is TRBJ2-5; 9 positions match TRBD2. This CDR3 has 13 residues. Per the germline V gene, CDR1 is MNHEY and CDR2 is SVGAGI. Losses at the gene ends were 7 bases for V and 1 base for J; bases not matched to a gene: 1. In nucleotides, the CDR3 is TGTGCCAGCATGACTAGCGGCCAAGAGACCCAGTACTTC. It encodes CASMTSGQETQYF.

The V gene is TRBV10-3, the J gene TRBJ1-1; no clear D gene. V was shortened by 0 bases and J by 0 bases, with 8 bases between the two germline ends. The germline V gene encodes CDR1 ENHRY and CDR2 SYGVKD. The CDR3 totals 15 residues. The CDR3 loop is CAISESGSLNTEAFF. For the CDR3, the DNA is TGTGCCATCAGTGAGTCGGGCAGCTTGAACACTGAAGCTTTCTTT.

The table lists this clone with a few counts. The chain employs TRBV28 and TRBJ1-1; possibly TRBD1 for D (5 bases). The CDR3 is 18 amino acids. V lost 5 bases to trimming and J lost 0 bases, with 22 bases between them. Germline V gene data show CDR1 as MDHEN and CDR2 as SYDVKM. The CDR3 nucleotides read TGTGCCAGCAGTCCGCTGGCGCTCCAGGGATCCATGAACACTGAAGCTTTCTTT. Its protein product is CASSPLALQGSMNTEAFF.

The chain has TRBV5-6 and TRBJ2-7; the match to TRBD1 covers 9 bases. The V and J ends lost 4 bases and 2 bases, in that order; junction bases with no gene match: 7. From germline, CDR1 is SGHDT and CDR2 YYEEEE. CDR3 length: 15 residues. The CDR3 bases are TGTGCCAGCAGCCCGGGACAGGGAGTCCCCTACGAGCAGTACTTC. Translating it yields CASSPGQGVPYEQYF.

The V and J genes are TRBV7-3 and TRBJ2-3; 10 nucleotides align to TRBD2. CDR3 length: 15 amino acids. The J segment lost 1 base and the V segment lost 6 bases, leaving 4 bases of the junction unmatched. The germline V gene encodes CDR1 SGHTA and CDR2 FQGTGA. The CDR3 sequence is CASSVTSGGTDTQYF. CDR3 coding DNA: TGTGCCAGCAGTGTCACTAGCGGGGGCACAGATACGCAGTATTTT.